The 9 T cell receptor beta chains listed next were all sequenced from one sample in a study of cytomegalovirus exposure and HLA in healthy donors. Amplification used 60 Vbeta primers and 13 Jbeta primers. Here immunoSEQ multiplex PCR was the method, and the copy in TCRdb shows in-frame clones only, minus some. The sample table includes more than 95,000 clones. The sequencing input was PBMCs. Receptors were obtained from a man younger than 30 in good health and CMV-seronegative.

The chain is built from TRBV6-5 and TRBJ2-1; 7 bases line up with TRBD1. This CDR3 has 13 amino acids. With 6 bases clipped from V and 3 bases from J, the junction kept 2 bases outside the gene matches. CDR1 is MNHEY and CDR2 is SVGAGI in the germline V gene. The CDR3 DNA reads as TGTGCCAGCAGCAGGGACAGCTACAATGAGCAGTTCTTC. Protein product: CASSRDSYNEQFF.

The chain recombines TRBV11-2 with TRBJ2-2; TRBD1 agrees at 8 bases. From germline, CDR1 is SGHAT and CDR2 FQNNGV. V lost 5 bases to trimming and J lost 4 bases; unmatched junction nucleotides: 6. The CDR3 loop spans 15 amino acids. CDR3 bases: TGTGCCAGCAGCGCGACCGGGACAGGCACCGGGGAGCTGTTTTTT. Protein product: CASSATGTGTGELFF.

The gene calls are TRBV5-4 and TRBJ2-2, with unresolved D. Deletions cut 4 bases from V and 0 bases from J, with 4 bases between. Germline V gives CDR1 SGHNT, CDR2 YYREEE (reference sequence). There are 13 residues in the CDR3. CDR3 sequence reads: CASSQSNTGELFF. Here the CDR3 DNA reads TGTGCCAGCAGCCAATCGAACACCGGGGAGCTGTTTTTT. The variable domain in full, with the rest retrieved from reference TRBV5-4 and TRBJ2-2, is ETGVTQSPTHLIKTRGQQVTLRCSSQSGHNTVSWYQQALGQGPQFIFQYYREEENGRGNFPPRFSGLQFPNYSSELNVNALELDDSALYLCASSQSNTGELFFGEGSRLTVL.

The CDR3 DNA is TGTGCCAGCAGTCTGGGGACAGGCATGGGGTGGACTGAAGCTTTCTTT. It translates to CASSLGTGMGWTEAFF. This rearrangement joins TRBV27 to TRBJ1-1, with 8 nucleotides matching TRBD1. This CDR3 is 16 amino acids long. Germline values: CDR1 MNHEY, CDR2 SMNVEV (reference sequence). V lost 5 bases and J lost 5; bases outside the gene matches: 13.

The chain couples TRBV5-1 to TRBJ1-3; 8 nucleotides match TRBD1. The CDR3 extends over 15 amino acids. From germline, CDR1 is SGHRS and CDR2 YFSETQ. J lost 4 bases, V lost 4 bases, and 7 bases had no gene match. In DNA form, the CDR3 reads TGCGCCAGCAGCCTCTACGGACAGGGCGGAAACACCATATATTTT. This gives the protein CASSLYGQGGNTIYF.

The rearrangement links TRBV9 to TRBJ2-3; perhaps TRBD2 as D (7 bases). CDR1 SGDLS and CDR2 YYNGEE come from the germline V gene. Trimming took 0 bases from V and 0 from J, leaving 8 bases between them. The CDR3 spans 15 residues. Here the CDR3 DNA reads TGTGCCAGCAGCGTAGAGGGGGGGAGCACAGATACGCAGTATTTT. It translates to CASSVEGGSTDTQYF. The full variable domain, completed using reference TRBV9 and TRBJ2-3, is DSGVTQTPKHLITATGQRVTLRCSPRSGDLSVYWYQQSLDQGLQFLIQYYNGEERAKGNILERFSAQQFPDLHSELNLSSLELGDSALYFCASSVEGGSTDTQYFGPGTRLTVL.

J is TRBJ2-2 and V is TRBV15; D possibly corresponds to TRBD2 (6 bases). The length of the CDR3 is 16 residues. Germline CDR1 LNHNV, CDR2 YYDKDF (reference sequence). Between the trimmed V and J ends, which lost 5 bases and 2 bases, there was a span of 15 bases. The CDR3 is CATSSGAGVNTGELFF. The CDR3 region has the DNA TGTGCCACCAGCTCTGGAGCGGGTGTTAACACCGGGGAGCTGTTTTTT.

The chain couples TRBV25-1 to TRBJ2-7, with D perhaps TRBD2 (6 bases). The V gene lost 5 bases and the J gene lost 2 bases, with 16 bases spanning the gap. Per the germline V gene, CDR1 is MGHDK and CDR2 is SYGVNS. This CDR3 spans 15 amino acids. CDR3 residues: CASSLTYRETYEQYF. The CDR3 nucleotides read TGTGCCAGCAGTTTAACCTACCGGGAGACCTACGAGCAGTACTTC.

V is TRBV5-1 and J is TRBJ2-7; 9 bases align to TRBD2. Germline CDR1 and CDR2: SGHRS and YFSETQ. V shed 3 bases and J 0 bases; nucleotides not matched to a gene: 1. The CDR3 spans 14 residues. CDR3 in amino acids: CASSSSGNSYEQYF. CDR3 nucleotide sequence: TGCGCCAGCAGCTCTAGCGGGAACTCCTACGAGCAGTACTTC.